The present TCR beta chain was sequenced within a study of blood T cells in healthy people across ages. Study-wide points: Diversity of TCR beta correlated strongly with naive T cell percentage.

A second about 7 to 12 cycle PCR used barcoded and J-beta primers. One entry per CDR3 protein results from TCRdb running MiXCR on the 5' RACE reads. The profile shows about 1.4 million distinct CDR3 sequences, roughly 60% of them singletons. Details on this clonotype: What it binds is unknown.

The V gene's germline CDR1 is SGHRS and CDR2 YFSETQ. With 3 bases clipped from V and 2 bases from J, the junction kept 6 bases outside the gene matches. The CDR3 extends over 17 amino acids. The sequencing input was blood. The chain couples TRBV5-1 to TRBJ2-5; 14 bases align to TRBD2. This TCR came from a man aged 18 to 30 in good health. The CDR3 spells CASSSGLAGGTQETQYF. CDR3 DNA sequence: TGCGCCAGCAGCTCCGGACTAGCGGGGGGTACTCAAGAGACCCAGTACTTC.